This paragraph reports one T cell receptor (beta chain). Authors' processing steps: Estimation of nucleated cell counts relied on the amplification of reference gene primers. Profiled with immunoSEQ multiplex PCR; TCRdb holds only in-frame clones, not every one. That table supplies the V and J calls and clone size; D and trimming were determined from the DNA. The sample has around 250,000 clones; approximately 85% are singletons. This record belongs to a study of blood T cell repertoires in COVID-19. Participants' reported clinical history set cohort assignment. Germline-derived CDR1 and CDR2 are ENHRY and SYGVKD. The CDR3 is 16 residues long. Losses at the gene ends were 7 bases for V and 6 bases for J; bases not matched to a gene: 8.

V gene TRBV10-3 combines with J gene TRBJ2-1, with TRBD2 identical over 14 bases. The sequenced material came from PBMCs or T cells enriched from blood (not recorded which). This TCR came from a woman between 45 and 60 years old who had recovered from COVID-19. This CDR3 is CAITGTSGSSVNEQFF. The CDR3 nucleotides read TGTGCCATCACTGGGACTAGCGGGAGTAGTGTCAATGAGCAGTTCTTC.